These 5 T cell receptor beta chains were sequenced from one sample in a study of blood T cell repertoires in COVID-19. Repertoires were generated with immunoSEQ multiplex PCR, while TCRdb's copy carries only in-frame clones and drops some. This table has roughly 39,000 clones, around 95% appearing once. What was sequenced was peripheral blood. These TCRs come from a human donor with active COVID-19. The donor label of this sample is uncertain.

The rearrangement links TRBV19 to TRBJ1-1; D remains ambiguous. Trimming cost V 5 bases and J 1 base, with 8 bases left between them. Germline V CDR1 and CDR2: LNHDA, SQIVND (reference sequence). The CDR3 is made up of 13 amino acids. The CDR3 DNA reads as TGTGCCAGTAGTTTGCACACGAACACTGAAGCTTTCTTT. Translation: CASSLHTNTEAFF. Based on the CDR3 plus reference TRBV19 and TRBJ1-1, the full variable domain is DGGITQSPKYLFRKEGQNVTLSCEQNLNHDAMYWYRQDPGQGLRLIYYSQIVNDFQKGDIAEGYSVSREKKESFPLTVTSAQKNPTAFYLCASSLHTNTEAFFGQGTRLTVV.

The V gene is TRBV3-1 (or the pseudogene TRBV3-2), the J gene TRBJ1-5, with 10 bases aligning to TRBD1. This CDR3 is 16 amino acids long. Germline trimming cut 4 bases from V and 3 bases from J; bases unmatched to any gene: 6. Per germline, CDR1 LGHDT and CDR2 YNNKEL (reference sequence). In DNA, the CDR3 is TGTGCCAGCAGCCCCGGGACAGGGGTAGACAATCAGCCCCAGCATTTT. It translates to CASSPGTGVDNQPQHF.

V gene TRBV7-2 combines with J gene TRBJ2-5; 10 positions agree with TRBD2. Unmatched junction bases numbered 7, after V lost 1 base and J lost 5 bases. The CDR3 totals 16 residues. Germline V gene data show CDR1 as SGHTA and CDR2 as FQGNSA. CDR3 DNA: TGTGCCAGCAGCTTAGAATTAGCGGGAGGCTTTGAGACCCAGTACTTC. Its translation: CASSLELAGGFETQYF.

The genes are TRBV7-9 and TRBJ2-3, with D maybe TRBD2 (6 bases). There are 12 residues in the CDR3. The V gene lost 5 bases and the J gene lost 4 bases, with 7 bases spanning the gap. The germline V gene encodes CDR1 SEHNR and CDR2 FQNEAQ (reference sequence). In DNA form, the CDR3 reads TGTGCCAGCAGCCCGGGGGCAGATACGCAGTATTTT. This encodes CASSPGADTQYF.

The chain has TRBV27 and TRBJ2-7; TRBD2 matches at 13 bases. In germline, CDR1 is MNHEY, CDR2 SMNVEV (reference sequence). The CDR3 covers 16 residues. With V trimmed by 5 bases and J by 0 bases, 4 bases remained unmatched. The DNA of the CDR3 is TGTGCCAGCAGTCCGGGACTAGCGGGGAGCTCCTACGAGCAGTACTTC. It encodes CASSPGLAGSSYEQYF.